Described below is a single T cell receptor beta chain sequence and its context. Beta-chain TCR CDR3 regions were amplified from RNA transcripts. HTBI primers were used in a first-round RT-PCR, which preceded a second-round multiplex PCR. One entry per CDR3 protein results from TCRdb running MiXCR on the multiplex PCR reads. The sample has around 670,000 distinct CDR3 sequences; 40% are singletons. This sample stems from a study of Graves' ophthalmopathy and Graves' hyperthyroidism. The V gene lost 0 bases and the J gene lost 2 bases, with 13 bases spanning the gap. CDR3 length: 16 amino acids. The V gene's germline CDR1 is SGDLS and CDR2 YYNGEE.

The chain combines TRBV9 with TRBJ2-3, with a weak D call TRBD2 (6 bases). Sequenced: peripheral blood. This TCR was recovered from an adult man with Graves' ophthalmopathy. CDR3 nucleotide sequence: TGTGCCAGCAGCGTAGAGGTCGGGGGAGCCACAGATACGCAGTATTTT. Its translation: CASSVEVGGATDTQYF.